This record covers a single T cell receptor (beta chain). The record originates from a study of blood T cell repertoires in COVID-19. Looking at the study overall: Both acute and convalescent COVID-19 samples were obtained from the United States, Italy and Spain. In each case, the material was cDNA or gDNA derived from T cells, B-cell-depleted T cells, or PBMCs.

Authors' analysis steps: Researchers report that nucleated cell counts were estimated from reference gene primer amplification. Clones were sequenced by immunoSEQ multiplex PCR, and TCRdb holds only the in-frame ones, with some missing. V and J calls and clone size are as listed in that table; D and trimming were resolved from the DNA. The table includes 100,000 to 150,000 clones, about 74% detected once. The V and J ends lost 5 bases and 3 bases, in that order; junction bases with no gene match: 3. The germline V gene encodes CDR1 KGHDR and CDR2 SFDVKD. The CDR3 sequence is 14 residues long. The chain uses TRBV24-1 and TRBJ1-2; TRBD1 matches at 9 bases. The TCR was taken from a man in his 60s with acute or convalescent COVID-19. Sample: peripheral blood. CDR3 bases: TGTGCCACCAGTGGGACAGGGGATTACTATGGCTACACCTTC. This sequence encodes CATSGTGDYYGYTF.